A single sample gave rise to the 27 T cell receptor beta chains below, sequenced in a study of blood T cell repertoires in COVID-19. Assay: immunoSEQ multiplex PCR; the TCRdb copy retains only in-frame clones and omits some. The sample lists over 110,000 clones, 84% seen once, with 10% in the top ten. The specimen sequenced was peripheral blood. The receptors were gathered from a man aged 55 to 70 with active or convalescent COVID-19.

The rearrangement links TRBV4-3 to TRBJ2-6; 7 bases line up with TRBD1. Germline trimming cut 0 bases from V and 1 base from J; bases unmatched to any gene: 6. This CDR3 has 18 residues. The V gene's germline CDR1 is LGHNA and CDR2 YSLEER. In DNA, the CDR3 is TGCGCCAGCAGCCAAGATTTGGGACAGTCTTCTGGGGCCAACGTCCTGACTTTC. Translation: CASSQDLGQSSGANVLTF.

This clone has just a few counts. The V gene is TRBV5-1, the J gene TRBJ2-2; D unclear. CDR3 length: 13 residues. Germline V gene sequence: CDR1 SGHRS, CDR2 YFSETQ. Trimming shortened V by 2 bases and J by 3 bases, and 5 bases separated the two germline ends. CDR3 in amino acids: CASSFGDTGELFF. The DNA for the CDR3 is TGCGCCAGCAGCTTCGGAGACACCGGGGAGCTGTTTTTT.

V is TRBV5-1 and J is TRBJ1-6, with 7 positions matching TRBD1. Trimming cost V 4 bases and J 7 bases; bases outside gene matches: 17. Germline CDR1 is SGHRS and CDR2 is YFSETQ. CDR3 length equals 18 residues. The CDR3 DNA reads TGCGCCAGCAGCAAGGCTCTTTGGGGGACAGAACCAAATTCACCCCTCCACTTT. It codes for CASSKALWGTEPNSPLHF.

This chain joins TRBV19 and TRBJ2-3; 8 bases align to TRBD1. CDR1 and CDR2 (germline): LNHDA, SQIVND (reference sequence). This CDR3 spans 15 amino acids. The ends lost 5 bases at V and 5 bases at J; junction bases unmatched: 9. In DNA form, the CDR3 reads TGTGCCAGTAGTCCCCCTGGGACAGGAGTAGATACGCAGTATTTT. Its translation is CASSPPGTGVDTQYF.

This clone was seen a few times. This chain uses TRBV7-2 with TRBJ1-6; the D gene is possibly TRBD1 (6 bases). This CDR3 is 15 amino acids long. CDR1 is SGHTA and CDR2 is FQGNSA in the germline V gene. Trimming removed 6 bases at V and 8 bases at J, with 17 bases between. CDR3: CASRPGQSRYSPLHF. CDR3 nucleotide sequence: TGTGCCAGCAGACCCGGACAGTCACGGTATTCACCCCTCCACTTT.

This chain connects TRBV19 to TRBJ1-5; TRBD1 matches at 9 bases. Germline V gene data show CDR1 as LNHDA and CDR2 as SQIVND (reference sequence). The CDR3 sequence is 14 residues long. Losses at the gene ends were 4 bases for V and 5 bases for J; bases not matched to a gene: 3. The CDR3 coding sequence is TGTGCCAGTAGTACCGGGACAGGGTATCAGCCCCAGCATTTT. Translated: CASSTGTGYQPQHF.

This sequence joins TRBV2 and TRBJ1-2, with D unresolved. CDR1 and CDR2 from the germline V gene are SNHLY and FYNNEI. Trimming shortened V by 7 bases and J by 8 bases, and 20 bases separated the two germline ends. CDR3 length: 14 residues. CDR3 region: CASTPAGGFVGYTF. The CDR3 region has the DNA TGTGCCAGCACCCCGGCAGGAGGGTTTGTAGGCTACACCTTC.

V and J are TRBV6-2 or TRBV6-3 and TRBJ2-7, with a possible D match to TRBD1 (6 bases). The CDR3 contains 17 residues. With 2 bases removed from V and 3 bases from J, the gap between germline ends came to 20 bases. Germline V lookup: CDR1 MNHEY, CDR2 SVGEGT. The chain's CDR3 is CASSYGPSPGDIYEQYF. The CDR3 nucleotides are TGTGCCAGCAGTTACGGACCTTCCCCAGGGGACATCTACGAGCAGTACTTC.

This clone was detected only a few times. V usage is TRBV6-6 and J usage is TRBJ2-7; TRBD2 is a possible D gene (6 bases). From germline, CDR1 is MNHNY and CDR2 SVGAGI (reference sequence). Trimming pared 1 base from V and 3 bases from J, leaving 13 bases between. The CDR3 runs 15 residues. The CDR3 sequence is CASSYLADDFYEQYV. The CDR3 DNA sequence: TGTGCCAGCAGTTACTTAGCGGATGACTTCTACGAGCAGTACGTC.

The chain combines TRBV7-8 with TRBJ2-5, with D possibly matching TRBD1 (5 bases). From germline, CDR1 is SGHVS and CDR2 FQNEAQ. Trimming removed 1 base from V and 1 base from J, with 13 bases in between. The CDR3 runs 16 residues. Here the CDR3 reads CASSLVGAQGQETQYF. Written as DNA, the CDR3 is TGTGCCAGCAGCTTAGTAGGAGCCCAGGGCCAAGAGACCCAGTACTTC.

V usage is TRBV13 and J usage is TRBJ1-1; D may be TRBD1 (6 bases). Germline loops: CDR1 PRHDT, CDR2 FYEKMQ (reference sequence). V was shortened by 5 bases and J by 10 bases, with 14 bases between the two germline ends. The length of the CDR3 is 12 residues. CDR3 sequence reads: CASSPRGGPAFF. In DNA, the CDR3 is TGTGCCAGCAGCCCCCGGGGGGGCCCAGCTTTCTTT.

This rearrangement joins TRBV6-5 to TRBJ1-1, with TRBD1 matching 7 bases. This CDR3 is 15 amino acids long. Germline-derived CDR1 and CDR2 are MNHEY and SVGAGI. The ends lost 5 bases at V and 4 bases at J; junction bases unmatched: 10. CDR3 sequence reads: CASSRRATGRTEAFF. The DNA of the CDR3 is TGTGCCAGCAGTCGCCGGGCGACAGGGCGCACTGAAGCTTTCTTT.

This clone was picked up one time. The CDR3 DNA follows: TGTGCCAGCAGACTGCAGGGATTTGCGGGCTACACCTTC. Encoded protein: CASRLQGFAGYTF. The genes are TRBV12-3 or TRBV12-4 and TRBJ1-2; D might be TRBD1 (5 bases). The V end was cut by 6 bases, the J end by 8 bases, with 16 bases between. The CDR3 extends over 13 amino acids.

The rearrangement links TRBV7-9 to TRBJ1-2; 8 bases match TRBD1. The junction had 12 bases not matched to a gene; V was cut back by 4 bases and J by 11 bases. There are 14 residues in the CDR3. CDR1 and CDR2 (germline): SEHNR, FQNEAQ (reference sequence). CDR3 residues: CASSSTGGQGSYTF. As DNA, the CDR3 is TGTGCCAGCAGCTCGACCGGCGGACAGGGATCTTACACCTTC.

This chain links TRBV19 with TRBJ1-1, with TRBD1 as a possible D gene (5 bases). V lost 1 base and J 4 bases, leaving 13 bases between the germline ends. Germline CDR1 and CDR2: LNHDA and SQIVND (reference sequence). CDR3 length equals 15 residues. For the CDR3, the DNA is TGTGCCAGTAGTATAGTTTCAGGGTTCGGCACTGAAGCTTTCTTT. Protein sequence: CASSIVSGFGTEAFF.

CDR3 in DNA: TGTGCCAGCAGAAAACCCAGGGAATATGGCTACACCTTC. Its translation: CASRKPREYGYTF. The rearrangement joins TRBV6-5 to TRBJ1-2; maybe TRBD1 (5 bases). CDR1 and CDR2 (germline): MNHEY, SVGAGI. The V end was cut by 6 bases, the J end by 5 bases, with 13 bases between. This CDR3 has 13 amino acids.

This clone was seen only a few times. The genes are TRBV6-2 or TRBV6-3 and TRBJ1-5; the D gene is possibly TRBD1 (6 bases). There are 15 residues in the CDR3. V shed 5 bases and J shed 6 bases, with 17 bases lying between them. CDR1 is MNHEY, CDR2 SVGEGT, per germline. The chain's CDR3 is CASSTAQGSGQPQHF. In DNA form, the CDR3 reads TGTGCCAGCAGTACAGCACAGGGTTCGGGTCAGCCCCAGCATTTT.

This clone has a handful of counts. The chain joins TRBV7-9 to TRBJ2-3; a possible D gene is TRBD1 (6 bases). This CDR3 has 14 amino acids. The V gene lost 1 base and the J gene lost 2 bases, with 7 bases spanning the gap. CDR1 SEHNR and CDR2 FQNEAQ come from the germline V gene (reference sequence). CDR3 protein: CASSLGDNTDTQYF. As DNA, the CDR3 is TGTGCCAGCAGCTTAGGGGACAACACAGATACGCAGTATTTT.

The rearrangement joins TRBV15 to TRBJ1-1, with D hard to call. The CDR3 consists of 13 residues. CDR1 LNHNV and CDR2 YYDKDF come from the germline V gene (reference sequence). Trimming took 0 bases from V and 3 from J, leaving 5 bases between them. Here the CDR3 DNA reads TGTGCCACCAGCAGAGAAGAGGACACTGAAGCTTTCTTT. Its translation: CATSREEDTEAFF.

The chain has TRBV27 and TRBJ1-2; TRBD1 agrees at 8 bases. Germline V gene lookup returns CDR1 MNHEY and CDR2 SMNVEV (reference sequence). V lost 2 bases and J lost 4; bases outside the gene matches: 3. CDR3 length equals 14 residues. CDR3 loop: CASSLAGGGYGYTF. As DNA, the CDR3 is TGTGCCAGCAGTTTAGCAGGGGGCGGCTATGGCTACACCTTC.

This clone was seen only once. As DNA, the CDR3 is TGTGCCAGCAGCCAGCCGACCCAGGGTTCAGAGACCCAGTACTTC. As protein: CASSQPTQGSETQYF. This sequence joins TRBV3-1 (or the pseudogene TRBV3-2) and TRBJ2-5; the D gene is possibly TRBD1 (5 bases). This CDR3 is built from 15 residues. The germline V gene encodes CDR1 LGHDT and CDR2 YNNKEL (reference sequence). V was clipped by 3 bases and J by 4 bases, with 15 bases between them.

This clone was seen a handful of times. The rearrangement joins TRBV6-5 to TRBJ1-2; 9 nucleotides match TRBD1. Trimming cost V 6 bases and J 5 bases; bases outside gene matches: 10. Germline CDR1 and CDR2: MNHEY and SVGAGI. The length of the CDR3 is 15 residues. CDR3 region: CASRPPGTGIYGYTF. The CDR3 DNA reads TGTGCCAGCAGACCCCCCGGGACAGGGATATATGGCTACACCTTC.

The chain carries TRBV3-1 (or the pseudogene TRBV3-2) and TRBJ1-5; D is unresolved. The germline CDR1 and CDR2 sequences are LGHDT and YNNKEL (reference sequence). The CDR3 extends over 15 amino acids. With 2 bases removed from V and 6 bases from J, the gap between germline ends came to 14 bases. The CDR3 protein is CASSQNGAPSQPQHF. The CDR3 bases are TGTGCCAGCAGCCAAAACGGTGCCCCGAGTCAGCCCCAGCATTTT.

The chain recombines TRBV19 with TRBJ2-7; D may be TRBD2 (5 bases). Germline V gene lookup returns CDR1 LNHDA and CDR2 SQIVND (reference sequence). CDR3 length: 13 residues. Between the trimmed V and J ends, which lost 5 bases and 3 bases, there was a span of 11 bases. The CDR3 coding sequence is TGTGCCAGTAGTGAGGGTACTAGCTACGAGCAGTACGTC. Translation gives CASSEGTSYEQYV.

The chain couples TRBV7-9 to TRBJ2-4, with D maybe TRBD1 (5 bases). Per germline, CDR1 SEHNR and CDR2 FQNEAQ (reference sequence). V lost 5 bases and J lost 9, with 17 bases in between. The CDR3 is made up of 14 amino acids. The CDR3 loop reads CASSEVGTQGIQYF. DNA of the CDR3: TGTGCCAGCAGCGAAGTAGGAACTCAGGGCATTCAGTACTTC.

The V call is TRBV30, the J call TRBJ2-1; D is possibly TRBD1 (6 bases). Germline loops: CDR1 GTSNPN, CDR2 SVGIG (reference sequence). Trimming left V 0 bases short and J 5 bases short, with 11 bases between. There are 14 residues in the CDR3. The CDR3 loop reads CAWSVGTSNNEQFF. The CDR3 bases are TGTGCCTGGAGTGTCGGGACAAGTAACAATGAGCAGTTCTTC.

V gene TRBV28 combines with J gene TRBJ1-1; D gene uncertain. The germline V gene has CDR1 MDHEN and CDR2 SYDVKM. The CDR3 contains 14 residues. V gave up 1 base and J gave up 1 base, with 7 bases separating them. CDR3 amino acids: CASSLFRGNTEAFF. In nucleotides, the CDR3 is TGTGCCAGCAGTTTATTTAGAGGGAACACTGAAGCTTTCTTT.